This passage covers 2 T cell receptor beta chains from one sample sequenced in a study of cytomegalovirus exposure and HLA in healthy donors. The PCR ran on 60 Vbeta and 13 Jbeta primers. The assay was immunoSEQ multiplex PCR, and TCRdb's table has in-frame clones only and misses some. The table records about 200,000 clones, about 12% of them present only once. Material: PBMCs. The source is a man aged 50 to 60 in good health and CMV-seropositive.

This clone showed up just a few times. The chain links TRBV7-9 to TRBJ2-1; TRBD2 matches at 13 bases. CDR3 length: 14 amino acids. Trimming cost V 5 bases and J 7 bases; bases outside gene matches: 2. In germline, CDR1 is SEHNR, CDR2 FQNEAQ (reference sequence). The DNA for the CDR3 is TGTGCCAGCAGCCCGGGACTAGCGGGAAATGAGCAGTTCTTC. The encoded protein is CASSPGLAGNEQFF.

This chain joins TRBV11-3 and TRBJ2-5; 9 bases fit TRBD1. Germline V gives CDR1 SGHNT, CDR2 YENEEA. This CDR3 is 13 amino acids long. V was pared by 4 bases and J by 5 bases, with 2 bases of the junction left unmatched. In DNA form, the CDR3 reads TGTGCCAGCAGCTCCGGACAGGGGGAGACCCAGTACTTC. Translated, it gives CASSSGQGETQYF.